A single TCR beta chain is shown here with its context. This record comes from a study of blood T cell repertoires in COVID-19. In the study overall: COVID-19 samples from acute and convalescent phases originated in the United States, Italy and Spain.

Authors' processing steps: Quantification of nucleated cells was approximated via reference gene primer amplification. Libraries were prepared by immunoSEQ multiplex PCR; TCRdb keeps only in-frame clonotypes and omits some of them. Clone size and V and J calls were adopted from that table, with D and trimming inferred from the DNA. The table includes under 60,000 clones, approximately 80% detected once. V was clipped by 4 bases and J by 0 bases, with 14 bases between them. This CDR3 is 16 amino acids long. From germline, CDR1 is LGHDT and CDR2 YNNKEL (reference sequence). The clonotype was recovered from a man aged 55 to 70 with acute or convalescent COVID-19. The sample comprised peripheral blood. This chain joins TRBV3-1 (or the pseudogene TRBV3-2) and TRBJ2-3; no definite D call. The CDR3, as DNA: TGTGCCAGCAGCCCCCGAAGCACCCTTAGCACAGATACGCAGTATTTT. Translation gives CASSPRSTLSTDTQYF.